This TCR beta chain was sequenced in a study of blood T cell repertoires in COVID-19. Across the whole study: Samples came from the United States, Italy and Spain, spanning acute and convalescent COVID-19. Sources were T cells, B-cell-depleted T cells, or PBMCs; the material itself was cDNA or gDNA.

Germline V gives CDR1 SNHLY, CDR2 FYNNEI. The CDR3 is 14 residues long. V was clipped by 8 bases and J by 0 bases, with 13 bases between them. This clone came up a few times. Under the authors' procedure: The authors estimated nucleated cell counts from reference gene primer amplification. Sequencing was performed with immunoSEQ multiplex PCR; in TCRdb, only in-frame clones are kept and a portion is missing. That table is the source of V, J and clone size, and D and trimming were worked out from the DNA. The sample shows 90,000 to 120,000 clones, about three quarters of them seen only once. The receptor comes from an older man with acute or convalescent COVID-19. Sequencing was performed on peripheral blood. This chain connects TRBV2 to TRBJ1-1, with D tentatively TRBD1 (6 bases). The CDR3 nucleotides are TGTGCCAGCGGGCTACAGGGCATGAACACTGAAGCTTTCTTT. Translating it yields CASGLQGMNTEAFF.